Listed below are T cell receptor beta chains from one sample, sequenced in a study of molecular identifiers for immune sequencing clone quantification. MiXCR, applied by TCRdb to the PCR reads, yields one record per CDR3 protein. The sample lists about 640,000 distinct CDR3 sequences, 15% to 20% occurring once. Sequenced input: naive CD8+ T cells from blood, with Jurkat cell RNA spiked in. Receptors originate from a human donor in good health. Some libraries in this study had Jurkat cell RNA spiked in. Each CDR3 is given with its conserved first and last residue. Fields, in order: D gene, CDR3 length, V gene, J gene, clone size, CDR3 DNA, CDR3 protein. D genes are given only for firm matches. Some rows have no size entry. The others give once, few or many, or a class for an expanded clone.

-	13	TRBV19	TRBJ2-7	many	TGTGCCAGTAGTGCCGGGATCTCCTACGAGCAGTACTTC	CASSAGISYEQYF
TRBD2	16	TRBV7-2	TRBJ2-3	many	TGTGCCAGCAGCCTCCCGCCTAGCGGGCCCACAGATACGCAGTATTTT	CASSLPPSGPTDTQYF
-	14	TRBV13	TRBJ2-1	many	TGTGCCAGCAGCTTAGCAGGGACCTACAATGAGCAGTTCTTC	CASSLAGTYNEQFF
TRBD1	16	TRBV12-3/TRBV12-4	TRBJ2-1	-	TGTGCCAGCAGTACGCTTGGGACAGGGGGTGAGGATGAGCAGTTCTTC	CASSTLGTGGEDEQFF
TRBD2	14	TRBV7-6	TRBJ2-7	many	TGTGCCAGCAGCTATGAGCGGGGGGGCTACGAGCAGTACTTC	CASSYERGGYEQYF
-	12	TRBV7-9	TRBJ2-7	many	TGTGCCAGCAGTGGGGGGCCCGTCGAGCAGTACTTC	CASSGGPVEQYF
-	15	TRBV7-3	TRBJ2-1	-	TGTGCCAGCAGTAATGGGGCTGCGGAATACAATGAGCAGTTCTTC	CASSNGAAEYNEQFF
-	15	TRBV7-9	TRBJ1-2	-	TGTGCCAGCAGCCTAACGACAGGCGCTAACTATGGCTACACCTTC	CASSLTTGANYGYTF
-	12	TRBV30	TRBJ1-3	many	TGTGCCTGGACAGGCGCTGGAAACACCATATATTTT	CAWTGAGNTIYF
-	16	TRBV6-5	TRBJ2-2	many	TGTGCCAGCAGTTACTCGTTGCCCGAGAACACCGGGGAGCTGTTTTTT	CASSYSLPENTGELFF
TRBD1	16	TRBV7-2	TRBJ2-2	many	TGTGCCAGCAGCTCGCTGGACAGGGGGTTTTCCGGGGAGCTGTTTTTT	CASSSLDRGFSGELFF
-	13	TRBV29-1	TRBJ2-7	many	TGCAGCGTCCAGGCGGGATTTGCCTACGAGCAGTACTTC	CSVQAGFAYEQYF
TRBD2	17	TRBV10-3	TRBJ2-3	many	TGTGCCATCAGGGGGACTAGCGGGGGCCGGAGCACAGATACGCAGTATTTT	CAIRGTSGGRSTDTQYF
TRBD2	15	TRBV27	TRBJ2-3	many	TGTGCCAGCAGCGAGAGCGGGGGTACCACAGATACGCAGTATTTT	CASSESGGTTDTQYF
TRBD2	16	TRBV7-2	TRBJ2-3	many	TGTGCCAGCAGCGTAACTAGCGGGAGAAGCACAGATACGCAGTATTTT	CASSVTSGRSTDTQYF
-	14	TRBV4-2	TRBJ2-4	-	TGTGCCAGCAGCCAAGATGAGGTCCCCAGGGTTCAGTACTTC	CASSQDEVPRVQYF
TRBD1	14	TRBV7-9	TRBJ2-7	many	TGTGCCAGCAGTTATCACGGGACAGACTACGAGCAGTACTTC	CASSYHGTDYEQYF
-	12	TRBV30	TRBJ2-5	many	TGTGCCTGGAGTGCAGACCAAGAGACCCAGTACTTC	CAWSADQETQYF
TRBD1	15	TRBV20-1	TRBJ2-1	few	TGCAGTGCTAGAGGAGGGACAGGGGACGTCAATGAGCAGTTCTTC	CSARGGTGDVNEQFF
-	15	TRBV5-1	TRBJ1-2	many	TGCGCCAGCAGCTTGGTGAGCAGGGAAGACTATGGCTACACCTTC	CASSLVSREDYGYTF
TRBD1	15	TRBV4-3	TRBJ2-1	many	TGCGCCAGCAGCCCAGGGACAGGGGGCCCGTATGAGCAGTTCTTC	CASSPGTGGPYEQFF
-	15	TRBV5-6	TRBJ2-3	-	TGTGCCAGCAGCTTTGGGCGTGGGGGTGCAGATACGCAGTATTTT	CASSFGRGGADTQYF
-	15	TRBV12-3/TRBV12-4	TRBJ2-5	few	TGTGCCAGCAACCTGTCCGACGAAGGAGAGGAGACCCAGTACTTC	CASNLSDEGEETQYF
-	13	TRBV27	TRBJ1-5	many	TGTGCCAGCAGTTTACGGTTTTCTCAGCCCCAGCATTTT	CASSLRFSQPQHF
-	13	TRBV12-3/TRBV12-4	TRBJ2-3	many	TGTGCCAGCAGGCCCCCTTGGGCAGATACGCAGTATTTT	CASRPPWADTQYF
-	15	TRBV6-1	TRBJ2-7	many	TGTGCCAGCAGTGAAGCTGGAGGTGCCTGGTACGAGCAGTACTTC	CASSEAGGAWYEQYF
-	11	TRBV20-1	TRBJ2-3	many	TGCAGTGCTTTCATGACAGATACGCAGTATTTT	CSAFMTDTQYF
-	14	TRBV28	TRBJ1-1	many	TGTGCCAGCAGTCGGGACCCAGGAGGACATGGGGCTTTCTTT	CASSRDPGGHGAFF
TRBD1	14	TRBV12-3/TRBV12-4	TRBJ2-5	few	TGTGCCAGCAGTCACACAGGGGATTATGAGACCCAGTACTTC	CASSHTGDYETQYF
-	14	TRBV27	TRBJ2-3	-	TGTGCCAGCAGTTTGTTGCTAAGCACAGATACGCAGTGTTTT	CASSLLLSTDTQCF
-	14	TRBV6-2/TRBV6-3	TRBJ2-3	many	TGTGCCAGCAGTTACCAACAGGGTACAGATACGCAGTATTTT	CASSYQQGTDTQYF